This entry lists 5 T cell receptor beta chains sequenced from one sample in a study of blood T cell repertoires in COVID-19. Generated by immunoSEQ multiplex PCR, the TCRdb table keeps only in-frame clones and is missing some. Among over 45,000 clones listed, about 76% were seen once. The sequenced material came from peripheral blood. These receptors originate from a human donor with active or convalescent COVID-19. The donor label of this sample is uncertain.

This chain connects TRBV19 to TRBJ1-3; no clear D. V lost 10 bases, J lost 4 bases, and 14 bases lay in between. This CDR3 has 13 amino acids. CDR1 LNHDA and CDR2 SQIVND come from the germline V gene (reference sequence). This CDR3 is CATTTREGNTIYF. Here the CDR3 DNA reads TGTGCCACCACCACTCGGGAGGGAAACACCATATATTTT.

The CDR3 sequence is CASRSRGDTEAFF. The CDR3 coding sequence is TGTGCCAGCAGGAGTCGGGGGGACACTGAAGCTTTCTTT. The rearrangement joins TRBV7-6 to TRBJ1-1; weak D call: TRBD1 (5 bases). CDR3 length: 13 amino acids. In germline, CDR1 is SGHVS, CDR2 FNYEAQ. The germline V and J ends were trimmed by 6 bases and 3 bases, with 11 bases remaining between them.

V is TRBV19 and J is TRBJ2-1; TRBD2 aligns across 7 bases. This CDR3 region has 14 residues. The germline CDR1 and CDR2 sequences are LNHDA and SQIVND (reference sequence). With 6 bases clipped from V and 4 bases from J, the junction kept 6 bases outside the gene matches. The CDR3 region has the DNA TGTGCCAGTAGCCGTCCGGGAGGATACAATGAGCAGTTCTTC. Translating it yields CASSRPGGYNEQFF.

V usage is TRBV7-2 and J usage is TRBJ1-6; no reliable D call. Trimming took off 1 base at V and 7 bases at J, with 11 bases between the two ends. Per germline, CDR1 SGHTA and CDR2 FQGNSA. The CDR3 runs to 15 residues. The chain's CDR3 is CASSLDADGNSPLHF. DNA for the CDR3: TGTGCCAGCAGCTTAGACGCGGATGGGAATTCACCCCTCCACTTT.

The chain carries TRBV4-3 and TRBJ2-1; the match to TRBD2 covers 7 bases. This CDR3 has 17 amino acids. Germline V gives CDR1 LGHNA, CDR2 YSLEER. Trimming removed 0 bases from V and 2 bases from J; junction bases left unmatched: 7. CDR3 nucleotides: TGCGCCAGCAGCCAAGAGTCAAGCGGGGCCGCCTACAATGAGCAGTTCTTC. Encoded protein: CASSQESSGAAYNEQFF.